This T cell receptor (beta chain) is drawn from a study of cytomegalovirus exposure and HLA in healthy donors. Study summary: In an earlier analysis, 117 million unique TCR beta sequences were found from 150 million to 200 million T cells.

Points from the study as a whole: A reported reduction in N-insertions relative to the roughly 670-donor mean was seen in an Asian-associated ancestry cluster in a later analysis. CMV serostatus was the only immune exposure information that was available.

Use of 60 Vbeta and 13 Jbeta primers characterized the PCR. TCRdb's table, derived via immunoSEQ multiplex PCR, lists solely in-frame clones and lacks some. The sample shows around 260,000 clones, roughly 80% of them seen only once. The V gene lost 0 bases and the J gene lost 10 bases, with 13 bases spanning the gap. Germline CDR1 and CDR2: MNHEY and SMNVEV (reference sequence). This CDR3 has 15 residues. In regard to this clone: The antigen remains unidentified.

The material sequenced was PBMCs. This sequence was found in a girl aged 2 to 9 in good health and CMV-seronegative. The chain combines TRBV27 with TRBJ1-6; no definite D call. In nucleotides, the CDR3 is TGTGCCAGCAGTTTATCGCCAACAGCCCGGTCACCCCTCCACTTT. Translated, it gives CASSLSPTARSPLHF.